A selection of T cell receptor beta chains follows, all from one sample in a study of blood T cell repertoires in COVID-19. The table came from immunoSEQ multiplex PCR; TCRdb's copy has only in-frame clones and leaves some out. The table shows 150,000 to 200,000 clones, with about 85% occurring only once. The material sequenced was peripheral blood. Receptors were obtained from a man between 65 and 85 years old with active or convalescent COVID-19. Each CDR3 is given with its conserved first and last residue. A D gene is named only where the DNA matches it firmly. Size values are once, few and many counts, or a class for expanded clones, and some rows have none.

cdr3_aa: CASSWNRAGDGYTF
cdr3_nt: TGTGCCAGCAGCTGGAACAGGGCCGGGGATGGCTACACCTTC
j_call: TRBJ1-2
v_call: TRBV7-9
d_call: -
clone_size: many

cdr3_aa: CASSYSRGPGGAEAFF
cdr3_nt: TGTGCCAGCAGTTACTCGCGGGGGCCGGGCGGGGCTGAAGCTTTCTTT
j_call: TRBJ1-1
v_call: TRBV6-5
d_call: -
clone_size: -

cdr3_aa: CASSEALPGGTNKNIQYF
cdr3_nt: TGTGCCAGCAGTGAAGCGCTTCCGGGGGGGACTAACAAAAACATTCAGTACTTC
j_call: TRBJ2-4
v_call: TRBV6-1
d_call: TRBD2
clone_size: -

cdr3_aa: CASSRQTNSNQPQHF
cdr3_nt: TGTGCCAGTAGCCGACAGACCAATAGCAATCAGCCCCAGCATTTT
j_call: TRBJ1-5
v_call: TRBV19
d_call: -
clone_size: -

cdr3_aa: CASSDPGRAYEQYF
cdr3_nt: TGTGCCAGCAGTGATCCTGGCAGGGCCTACGAGCAGTACTTC
j_call: TRBJ2-7
v_call: TRBV6-1
d_call: -
clone_size: -

cdr3_aa: CASSLASRGQGSPLHF
cdr3_nt: TGTGCCAGCAGCTTAGCGTCGAGGGGGCAGGGGTCACCCCTCCACTTT
j_call: TRBJ1-6
v_call: TRBV7-2
d_call: TRBD1
clone_size: -

cdr3_aa: CASSLLLGGGLYNEQFF
cdr3_nt: TGCGCCAGCAGCCTACTTCTAGGGGGGGGTTTGTACAATGAGCAGTTCTTC
j_call: TRBJ2-1
v_call: TRBV4-1
d_call: -
clone_size: few

cdr3_aa: CASSPTWTGTFGANVLTF
cdr3_nt: TGTGCCAGCAGCCCCACCTGGACAGGGACGTTCGGGGCCAACGTCCTGACTTTC
j_call: TRBJ2-6
v_call: TRBV14
d_call: TRBD1
clone_size: once

cdr3_aa: CASSEGGQAISYNSPLHF
cdr3_nt: TGTGCCAGCAGTGAGGGGGGACAGGCAATCTCCTATAATTCACCCCTCCACTTT
j_call: TRBJ1-6
v_call: TRBV2
d_call: TRBD1
clone_size: -

cdr3_aa: CASSPRAGYEQYF
cdr3_nt: TGCGCCAGCAGCCCTAGGGCAGGGTACGAGCAGTACTTC
j_call: TRBJ2-7
v_call: TRBV4-3
d_call: -
clone_size: -

cdr3_aa: CASRSPGGAESPLHF
cdr3_nt: TGTGCAAGTCGCTCCCCCGGGGGGGCGGAATCACCCCTCCACTTT
j_call: TRBJ1-6
v_call: TRBV12-2
d_call: -
clone_size: -

cdr3_aa: CASSQGLQTNQPQHF
cdr3_nt: TGCGCCAGCAGCCAAGGTCTCCAGACTAATCAGCCCCAGCATTTT
j_call: TRBJ1-5
v_call: TRBV4-1
d_call: -
clone_size: -

cdr3_aa: CASSLDRINTDTQYF
cdr3_nt: TGTGCCAGCAGCTTAGACAGGATTAACACAGATACGCAGTATTTT
j_call: TRBJ2-3
v_call: TRBV7-8
d_call: -
clone_size: -

cdr3_aa: CASSPSGDTEAFF
cdr3_nt: TGTGCCAGTAGTCCCTCAGGGGACACTGAAGCTTTCTTT
j_call: TRBJ1-1
v_call: TRBV19
d_call: -
clone_size: few

cdr3_aa: CASSLGGTATGEQFF
cdr3_nt: TGTGCCAGCAGCCTGGGCGGGACGGCGACGGGTGAGCAGTTCTTC
j_call: TRBJ2-1
v_call: TRBV5-4
d_call: -
clone_size: -

cdr3_aa: CASSQTPGTGGRGEQFF
cdr3_nt: TGCGCCAGCAGCCAAACCCCCGGGACAGGGGGCCGTGGAGAGCAGTTCTTC
j_call: TRBJ2-1
v_call: TRBV4-1
d_call: TRBD1
clone_size: once

cdr3_aa: CASSQDPVGGYNEQFF
cdr3_nt: TGCGCCAGCAGCCAAGACCCCGTGGGGGGGTACAATGAGCAGTTCTTC
j_call: TRBJ2-1
v_call: TRBV4-1
d_call: TRBD2
clone_size: -

cdr3_aa: CASSQRDRVVGTEAFF
cdr3_nt: TGTGCCAGCTCACAGCGGGACAGGGTGGTTGGCACTGAAGCTTTCTTT
j_call: TRBJ1-1
v_call: TRBV18
d_call: TRBD1
clone_size: -

cdr3_aa: CASTPGMLSITQYF
cdr3_nt: TGTGCCAGCACCCCGGGGATGCTAAGTATTACCCAGTACTTC
j_call: TRBJ2-5
v_call: TRBV6-5
d_call: -
clone_size: -

cdr3_aa: CASSLSPGGYTF
cdr3_nt: TGTGCCAGCAGTTTATCTCCGGGGGGCTACACCTTC
j_call: TRBJ1-2
v_call: TRBV12-3/TRBV12-4
d_call: -
clone_size: -

cdr3_aa: CASSPSGNTGELFF
cdr3_nt: TGTGCCAGCAGCCCATCGGGGAACACCGGGGAGCTGTTTTTT
j_call: TRBJ2-2
v_call: TRBV25-1
d_call: -
clone_size: -

cdr3_aa: CASSGMGQNPEAFF
cdr3_nt: TGTGCCAGCTCCGGTATGGGACAGAACCCTGAAGCTTTCTTT
j_call: TRBJ1-1
v_call: TRBV18
d_call: TRBD1
clone_size: -

cdr3_aa: CASSQRASGGTDTQYF
cdr3_nt: TGTGCCAGCAGCCAGAGGGCTAGCGGGGGCACAGATACGCAGTATTTT
j_call: TRBJ2-3
v_call: TRBV7-2
d_call: TRBD2
clone_size: -

cdr3_aa: CASSKVGGLAQYF
cdr3_nt: TGTGCCAGCAGCAAAGTGGGGGGTCTGGCCCAGTACTTC
j_call: TRBJ2-5
v_call: TRBV21-1
d_call: -
clone_size: -

cdr3_aa: CASGWGEYGEAFF
cdr3_nt: TGTGCCAGCGGCTGGGGGGAGTATGGTGAAGCTTTCTTT
j_call: TRBJ1-1
v_call: TRBV11-2
d_call: -
clone_size: -

cdr3_aa: CASSQKGLAAEVAYNEQFF
cdr3_nt: TGCGCCAGCAGCCAAAAGGGACTAGCGGCGGAGGTCGCCTACAATGAGCAGTTCTTC
j_call: TRBJ2-1
v_call: TRBV4-1
d_call: TRBD2
clone_size: -

cdr3_aa: CASSHPKWAEQPQHF
cdr3_nt: TGCGCCAGCAGCCATCCCAAGTGGGCCGAGCAGCCCCAGCATTTT
j_call: TRBJ1-5
v_call: TRBV4-1
d_call: -
clone_size: -

cdr3_aa: CASSYRDRGGITEAFF
cdr3_nt: TGTGCCAGCAGTTACCGGGACAGGGGCGGCATCACTGAAGCTTTCTTT
j_call: TRBJ1-1
v_call: TRBV6-2/TRBV6-3
d_call: TRBD1
clone_size: -

cdr3_aa: CSASTTFFF
cdr3_nt: TGCAGTGCTAGTACCACTTTCTTTTTT
j_call: TRBJ1-4
v_call: TRBV20-1
d_call: -
clone_size: -

cdr3_aa: CASSLFPGTEAFF
cdr3_nt: TGTGCCAGCAGTTTATTTCCAGGGACTGAAGCTTTCTTT
j_call: TRBJ1-1
v_call: TRBV28
d_call: -
clone_size: -

cdr3_aa: CASSRGLAGGSTDTQYF
cdr3_nt: TGTGCCAGCAGCCGTGGACTAGCGGGGGGGAGCACAGATACGCAGTATTTT
j_call: TRBJ2-3
v_call: TRBV3-1/TRBV3-2
d_call: TRBD2
clone_size: -

cdr3_aa: CASSSKNLAGVGETQYF
cdr3_nt: TGTGCCAGCAGCTCAAAAAATCTAGCGGGAGTAGGAGAGACCCAGTACTTC
j_call: TRBJ2-5
v_call: TRBV7-2
d_call: TRBD2
clone_size: once

cdr3_aa: CASSSIPGQGVGTNEKLFF
cdr3_nt: TGTGCCAGCAGCTCCATCCCGGGACAGGGGGTAGGAACTAATGAAAAACTGTTTTTT
j_call: TRBJ1-4
v_call: TRBV28
d_call: TRBD1
clone_size: -

cdr3_aa: CASSAAGLAGGILDTGELFF
cdr3_nt: TGTGCCAGCAGTGCCGCTGGACTAGCGGGGGGGATATTGGACACCGGGGAGCTGTTTTTT
j_call: TRBJ2-2
v_call: TRBV27
d_call: TRBD2
clone_size: once

cdr3_aa: CASSKGNGSGYEQYF
cdr3_nt: TGTGCCAGCAGCAAAGGGAACGGGAGCGGGTACGAGCAGTACTTC
j_call: TRBJ2-7
v_call: TRBV21-1
d_call: -
clone_size: -

cdr3_aa: CASTGMLGQPQHF
cdr3_nt: TGTGCCAGCACGGGGATGTTAGGACAGCCCCAGCATTTT
j_call: TRBJ1-5
v_call: TRBV6-5
d_call: -
clone_size: -

cdr3_aa: CASRVDSNEQFF
cdr3_nt: TGTGCCAGCAGAGTGGACAGCAATGAGCAGTTCTTC
j_call: TRBJ2-1
v_call: TRBV2
d_call: -
clone_size: -

cdr3_aa: CAWRGPGGDSPLHF
cdr3_nt: TGTGCCTGGAGGGGGCCGGGGGGCGATTCACCCCTCCACTTT
j_call: TRBJ1-6
v_call: TRBV30
d_call: -
clone_size: -

cdr3_aa: CAISDDHGLGNTGELFF
cdr3_nt: TGTGCCATCAGTGATGATCATGGACTAGGGAACACCGGGGAGCTGTTTTTT
j_call: TRBJ2-2
v_call: TRBV10-3
d_call: TRBD2
clone_size: -

cdr3_aa: CASSPIDRDNSPLHF
cdr3_nt: TGTGCCAGCAGTCCGATCGACAGGGATAATTCACCCCTCCACTTT
j_call: TRBJ1-6
v_call: TRBV28
d_call: TRBD1
clone_size: -